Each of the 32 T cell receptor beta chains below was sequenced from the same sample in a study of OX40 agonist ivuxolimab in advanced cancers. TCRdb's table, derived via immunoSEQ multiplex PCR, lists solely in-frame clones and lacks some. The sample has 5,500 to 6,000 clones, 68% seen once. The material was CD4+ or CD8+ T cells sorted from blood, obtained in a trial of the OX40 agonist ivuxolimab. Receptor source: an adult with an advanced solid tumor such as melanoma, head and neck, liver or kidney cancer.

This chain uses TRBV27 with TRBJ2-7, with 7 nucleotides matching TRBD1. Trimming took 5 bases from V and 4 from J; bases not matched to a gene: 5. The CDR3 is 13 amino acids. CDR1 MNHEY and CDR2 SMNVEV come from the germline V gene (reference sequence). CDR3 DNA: TGTGCCAGCAGTCACGGGACAGTATACGAGCAGTACTTC. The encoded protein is CASSHGTVYEQYF.

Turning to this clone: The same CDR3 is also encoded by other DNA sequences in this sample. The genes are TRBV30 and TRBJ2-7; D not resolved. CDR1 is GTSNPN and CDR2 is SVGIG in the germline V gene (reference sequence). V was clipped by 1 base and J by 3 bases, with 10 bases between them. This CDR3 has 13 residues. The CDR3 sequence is CAWSGLGFYEQYF. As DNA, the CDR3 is TGTGCCTGGAGTGGACTGGGGTTCTACGAGCAGTACTTC. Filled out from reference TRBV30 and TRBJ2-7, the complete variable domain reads SQTIHQWPATLVQPVGSPLSLECTVEGTSNPNLYWYRQAAGRGLQLLFYSVGIGQISSEVPQNLSASRPQDRQFILSSKKLLLSDSGFYLCAWSGLGFYEQYFGPGTRLTVT.

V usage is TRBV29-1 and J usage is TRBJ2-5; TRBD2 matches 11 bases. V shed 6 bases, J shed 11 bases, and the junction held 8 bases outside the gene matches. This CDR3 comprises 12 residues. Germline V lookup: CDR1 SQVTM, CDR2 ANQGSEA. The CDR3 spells CSVGTSGGEQYF. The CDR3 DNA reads TGCAGCGTCGGGACTAGCGGAGGGGAGCAGTACTTC.

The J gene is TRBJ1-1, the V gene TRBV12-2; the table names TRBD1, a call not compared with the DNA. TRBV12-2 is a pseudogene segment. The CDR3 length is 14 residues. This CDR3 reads CASSVTGGYTEAFF. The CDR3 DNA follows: TGTGCCAGCAGCGTTACAGGGGGTTACACTGAAGCTTTCTTT.

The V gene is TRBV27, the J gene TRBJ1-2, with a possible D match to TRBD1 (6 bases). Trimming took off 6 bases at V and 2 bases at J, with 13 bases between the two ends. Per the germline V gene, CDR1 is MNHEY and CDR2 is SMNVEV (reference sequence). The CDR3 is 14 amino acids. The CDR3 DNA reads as TGTGCCAGCAGAACGGCAGGACAGAACTATGGCTACACCTTC. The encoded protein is CASRTAGQNYGYTF.

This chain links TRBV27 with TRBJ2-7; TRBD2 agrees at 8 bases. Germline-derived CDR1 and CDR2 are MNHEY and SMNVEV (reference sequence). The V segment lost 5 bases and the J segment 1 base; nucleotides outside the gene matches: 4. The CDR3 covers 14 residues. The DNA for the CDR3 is TGTGCCAGCAGTATGGGACTAGGTTCCTACGAGCAGTACTTC. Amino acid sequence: CASSMGLGSYEQYF.

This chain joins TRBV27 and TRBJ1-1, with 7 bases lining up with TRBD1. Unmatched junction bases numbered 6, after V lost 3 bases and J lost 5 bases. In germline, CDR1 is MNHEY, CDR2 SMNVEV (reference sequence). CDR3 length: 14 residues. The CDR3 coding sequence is TGTGCCAGCAGTTTGCGGACAGGATGGACTGAAGCTTTCTTT. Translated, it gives CASSLRTGWTEAFF.

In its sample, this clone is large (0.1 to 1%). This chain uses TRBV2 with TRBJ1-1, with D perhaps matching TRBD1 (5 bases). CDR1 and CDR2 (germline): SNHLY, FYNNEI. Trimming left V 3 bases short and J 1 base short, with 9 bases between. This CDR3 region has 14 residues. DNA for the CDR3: TGTGCCAGCAGTGAGCCAGGGACGAACACTGAAGCTTTCTTT. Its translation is CASSEPGTNTEAFF. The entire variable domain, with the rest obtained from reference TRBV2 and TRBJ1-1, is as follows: EPEVTQTPSHQVTQMGQEVILRCVPISNHLYFYWYRQILGQKVEFLVSFYNNEISEKSEIFDDQFSVERPDGSNFTLKIRSTKLEDSAMYFCASSEPGTNTEAFFGQGTRLTVV.

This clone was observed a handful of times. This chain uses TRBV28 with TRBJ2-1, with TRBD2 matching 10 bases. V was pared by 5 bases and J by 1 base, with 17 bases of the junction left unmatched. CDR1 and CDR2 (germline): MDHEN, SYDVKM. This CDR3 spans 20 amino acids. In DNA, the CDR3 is TGTGCCAGCAGTCCCCCGACGGCTAGCGGGAGTGGGCTTTCCTACAATGAGCAGTTCTTC. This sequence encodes CASSPPTASGSGLSYNEQFF.

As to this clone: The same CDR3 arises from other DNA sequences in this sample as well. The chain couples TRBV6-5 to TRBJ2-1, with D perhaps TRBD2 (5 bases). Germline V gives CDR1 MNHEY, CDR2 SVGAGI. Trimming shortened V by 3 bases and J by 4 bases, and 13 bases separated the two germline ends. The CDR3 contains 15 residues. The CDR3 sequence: CASSYGPGEYNEQFF. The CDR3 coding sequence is TGTGCCAGCAGTTATGGACCTGGGGAGTACAATGAGCAGTTCTTC.

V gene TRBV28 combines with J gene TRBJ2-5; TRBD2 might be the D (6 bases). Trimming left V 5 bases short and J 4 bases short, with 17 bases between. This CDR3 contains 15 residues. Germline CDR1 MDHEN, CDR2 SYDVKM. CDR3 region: CASSPLLGSGETQYF. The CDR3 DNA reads TGTGCCAGCAGTCCCTTGCTCGGGAGCGGAGAGACCCAGTACTTC.

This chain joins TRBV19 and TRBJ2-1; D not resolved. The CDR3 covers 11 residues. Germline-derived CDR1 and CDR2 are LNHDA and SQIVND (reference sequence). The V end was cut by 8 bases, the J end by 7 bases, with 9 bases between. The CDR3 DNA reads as TGTGCCAGTTTCATTGGGAATGAGCAGTTCTTC. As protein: CASFIGNEQFF.

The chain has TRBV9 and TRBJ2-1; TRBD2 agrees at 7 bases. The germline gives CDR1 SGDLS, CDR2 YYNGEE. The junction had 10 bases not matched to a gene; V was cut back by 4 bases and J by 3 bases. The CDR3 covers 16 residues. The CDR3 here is CASSPQGRDYYNEQFF. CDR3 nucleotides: TGTGCCAGCAGCCCCCAGGGACGGGACTACTACAATGAGCAGTTCTTC.

CDR3 bases: TGTGCCAGCACGCCAACCGATTATAGCAATCAGCCCCAGCATTTT. Protein product: CASTPTDYSNQPQHF. The chain links TRBV28 to TRBJ1-5; D not resolved. This CDR3 is built from 15 residues. Trimming took 7 bases from V and 0 from J, leaving 13 bases between them. CDR1 and CDR2 (germline): MDHEN, SYDVKM.

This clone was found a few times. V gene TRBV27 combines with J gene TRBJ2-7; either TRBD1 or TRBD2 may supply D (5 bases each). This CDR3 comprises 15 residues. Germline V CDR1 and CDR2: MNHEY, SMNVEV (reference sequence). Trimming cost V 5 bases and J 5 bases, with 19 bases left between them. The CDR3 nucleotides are TGTGCCAGCAGTCTCGGTAGGGGAGTGGTCAACGAGCAGTACTTC. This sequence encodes CASSLGRGVVNEQYF.

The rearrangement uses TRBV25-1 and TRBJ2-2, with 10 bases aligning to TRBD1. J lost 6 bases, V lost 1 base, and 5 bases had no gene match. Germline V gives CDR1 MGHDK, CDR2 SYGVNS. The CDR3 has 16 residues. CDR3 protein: CASSELKGQGAGELFF. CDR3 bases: TGTGCCAGCAGTGAATTAAAAGGACAGGGGGCCGGGGAGCTGTTTTTT.

The CDR3 here is CASSPSYEQYF. CDR3 nucleotide sequence: TGTGCCAGCAGCCCGAGCTACGAGCAGTACTTC. V is TRBV7-9 and J is TRBJ2-7; D gene ambiguous. The CDR3 has 11 amino acids. Germline V lookup: CDR1 SEHNR, CDR2 FQNEAQ (reference sequence). Deletions cut 5 bases from V and 3 bases from J, with 5 bases between.

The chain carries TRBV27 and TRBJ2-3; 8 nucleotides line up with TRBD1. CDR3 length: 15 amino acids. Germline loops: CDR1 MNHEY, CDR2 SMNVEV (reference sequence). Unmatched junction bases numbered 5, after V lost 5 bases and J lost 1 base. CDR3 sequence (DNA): TGTGCCAGCAGTCTCCCGGGACAGGGCACAGATACGCAGTATTTT. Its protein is CASSLPGQGTDTQYF.

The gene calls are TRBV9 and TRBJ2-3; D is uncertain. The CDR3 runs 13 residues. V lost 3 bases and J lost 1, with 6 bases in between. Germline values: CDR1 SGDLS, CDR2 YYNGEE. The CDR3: CASSEEGTDTQYF. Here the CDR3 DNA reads TGTGCCAGCAGCGAAGAGGGCACAGATACGCAGTATTTT.

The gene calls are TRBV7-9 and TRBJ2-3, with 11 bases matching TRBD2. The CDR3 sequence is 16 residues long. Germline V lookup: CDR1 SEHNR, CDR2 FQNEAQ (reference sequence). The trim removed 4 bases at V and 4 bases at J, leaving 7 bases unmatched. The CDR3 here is CASSSLLAGVSDTQYF. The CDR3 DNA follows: TGTGCCAGCAGCTCGTTACTAGCGGGAGTCTCAGATACGCAGTATTTT.

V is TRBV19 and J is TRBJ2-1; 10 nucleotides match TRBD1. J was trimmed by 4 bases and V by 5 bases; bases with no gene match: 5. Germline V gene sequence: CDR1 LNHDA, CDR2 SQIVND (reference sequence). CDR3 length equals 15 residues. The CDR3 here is CASSGTGEVYNEQFF. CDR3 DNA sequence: TGTGCCAGTAGTGGGACAGGGGAAGTTTACAATGAGCAGTTCTTC.

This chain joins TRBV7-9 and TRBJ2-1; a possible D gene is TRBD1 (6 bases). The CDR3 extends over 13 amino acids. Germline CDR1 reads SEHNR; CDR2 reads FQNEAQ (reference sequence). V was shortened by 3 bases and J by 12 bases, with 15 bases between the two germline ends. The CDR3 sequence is CASSFGTGFGQFF. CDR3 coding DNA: TGTGCCAGCAGCTTCGGAACAGGGTTTGGGCAGTTCTTC.

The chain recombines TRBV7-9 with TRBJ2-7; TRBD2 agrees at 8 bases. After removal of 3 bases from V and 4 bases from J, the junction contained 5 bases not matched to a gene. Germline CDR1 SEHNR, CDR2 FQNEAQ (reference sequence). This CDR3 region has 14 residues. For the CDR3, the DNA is TGTGCCAGCAGCTTTGCGGGAGGCGGGTACGAGCAGTACTTC. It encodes CASSFAGGGYEQYF.

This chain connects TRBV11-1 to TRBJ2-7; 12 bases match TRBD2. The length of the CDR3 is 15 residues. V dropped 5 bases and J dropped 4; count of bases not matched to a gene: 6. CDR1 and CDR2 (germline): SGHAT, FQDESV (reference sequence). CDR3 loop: CASSPWTSGMYEQYF. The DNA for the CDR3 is TGTGCCAGCAGCCCTTGGACTAGCGGGATGTACGAGCAGTACTTC. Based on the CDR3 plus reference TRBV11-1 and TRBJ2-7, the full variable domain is EAEVAQSPRYKITEKSQAVAFWCDPISGHATLYWYRQILGQGPELLVQFQDESVVDDSQLPKDRFSAERLKGVDSTLKIQPAELGDSAMYLCASSPWTSGMYEQYFGPGTRLTVT.

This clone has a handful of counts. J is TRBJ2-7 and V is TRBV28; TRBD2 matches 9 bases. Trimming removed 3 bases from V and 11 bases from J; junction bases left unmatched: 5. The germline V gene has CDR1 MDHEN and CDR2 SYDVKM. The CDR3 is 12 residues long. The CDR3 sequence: CASSLGREGEYF. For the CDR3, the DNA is TGTGCCAGCAGTTTGGGGCGGGAGGGGGAGTACTTC.

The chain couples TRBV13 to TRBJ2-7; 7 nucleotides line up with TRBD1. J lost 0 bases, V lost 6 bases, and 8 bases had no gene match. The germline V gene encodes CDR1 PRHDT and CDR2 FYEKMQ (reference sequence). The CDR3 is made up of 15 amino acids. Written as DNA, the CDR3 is TGTGCCAGCAGTTACAGGGGTGCCAGCTCCTACGAGCAGTACTTC. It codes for CASSYRGASSYEQYF.

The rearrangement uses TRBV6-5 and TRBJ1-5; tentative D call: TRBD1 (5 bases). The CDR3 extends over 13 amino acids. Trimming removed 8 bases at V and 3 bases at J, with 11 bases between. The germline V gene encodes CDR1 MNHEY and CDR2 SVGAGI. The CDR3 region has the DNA TGTGCCAGCGACCAGGGAAACAATCAGCCCCAGCATTTT. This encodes CASDQGNNQPQHF.

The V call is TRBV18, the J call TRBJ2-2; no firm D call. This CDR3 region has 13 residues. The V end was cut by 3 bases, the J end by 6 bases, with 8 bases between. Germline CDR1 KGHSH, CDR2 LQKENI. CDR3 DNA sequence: TGTGCCAGCTCACCGAGGCGCGCCGGGGAGCTGTTTTTT. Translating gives CASSPRRAGELFF.

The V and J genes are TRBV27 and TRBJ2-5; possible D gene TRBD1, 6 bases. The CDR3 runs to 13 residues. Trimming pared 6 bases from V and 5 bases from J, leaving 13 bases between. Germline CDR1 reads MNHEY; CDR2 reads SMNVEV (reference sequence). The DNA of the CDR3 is TGTGCCAGCAGCTACGGGACATGGGAGACCCAGTACTTC. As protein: CASSYGTWETQYF.

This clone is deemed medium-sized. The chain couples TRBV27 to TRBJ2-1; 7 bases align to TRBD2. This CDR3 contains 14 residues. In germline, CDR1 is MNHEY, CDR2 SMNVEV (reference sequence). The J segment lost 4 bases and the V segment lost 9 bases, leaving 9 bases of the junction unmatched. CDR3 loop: CASRKGGLYNEQFF. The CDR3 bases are TGTGCCAGTCGAAAGGGAGGGTTGTACAATGAGCAGTTCTTC.

The CDR3 here is CAWSETGFSDEQYF. As DNA, the CDR3 is TGTGCCTGGAGTGAGACAGGGTTTTCCGACGAGCAGTACTTC. The genes are TRBV30 and TRBJ2-7, with 7 bases that match TRBD1. Per the germline V gene, CDR1 is GTSNPN and CDR2 is SVGIG (reference sequence). J was trimmed by 5 bases and V by 1 base; bases with no gene match: 8. This CDR3 is built from 14 residues.

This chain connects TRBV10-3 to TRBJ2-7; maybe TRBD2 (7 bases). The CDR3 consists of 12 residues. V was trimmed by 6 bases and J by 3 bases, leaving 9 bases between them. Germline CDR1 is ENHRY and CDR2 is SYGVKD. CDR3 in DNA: TGTGCCATCAGGGGAGGGGGCTACGAGCAGTACTTC. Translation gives CAIRGGGYEQYF.